The clone carrying this TCR beta chain occurred once. Its target is not known. The sample is drawn from a study of T cell responses to AZD1222 COVID-19 vaccine. Profiling relied on immunoSEQ multiplex PCR, and the TCRdb table lists in-frame clones only, not all of them. The table shows about 75,000 clones, with approximately 88% occurring only once. Study-wide points: Baseline serostatus was positive in only six AZD1222 recipients. Repertoires were obtained solely post-peak T cell response. The sample set comprised mostly white British donors with more females, and clonal diversity was possibly underestimated.

This clonotype was sampled from an adult who received the MenACWY meningococcal vaccine as a control. Source: peripheral blood, taken 28 days after the second dose of the MenACWY control vaccine.

CDR3 in amino acids: CASSLAPSGGVRDTQYF. Here the CDR3 DNA reads TGTGCCAGCAGCTTAGCGCCTAGCGGGGGGGTGAGAGATACGCAGTATTTT. The chain combines TRBV7-8 with TRBJ2-3; 12 bases line up with TRBD2. The CDR3 consists of 17 residues. Germline values: CDR1 SGHVS, CDR2 FQNEAQ. J was trimmed by 5 bases and V by 0 bases; bases with no gene match: 6. The whole variable domain, filled in from reference TRBV7-8 and TRBJ2-3, reads GAGVSQSPRYKVAKRGQDVALRCDPISGHVSLFWYQQALGQGPEFLTYFQNEAQLDKSGLPSDRFFAERPEGSVSTLKIQRTQQEDSAVYLCASSLAPSGGVRDTQYFGPGTRLTVL.